A selection of T cell receptor beta chains follows, all from one sample in a study of T cells in localized non-small cell lung cancer. Produced via immunoSEQ multiplex PCR; TCRdb's table is partial and in-frame only. The sample lists 35,000 or so clones, roughly 87% seen once, with about 7% in the top ten. Sample: peripheral blood, taken before any cancer treatment. These TCRs come from a woman aged 35 to 70 with stage I lung adenocarcinoma. Both conserved end residues are part of each CDR3. Each record gives: J gene, D gene, V gene, CDR3 DNA, CDR3 protein. A D gene is named only where the DNA matches it firmly.

j_call: TRBJ1-2; d_call: TRBD1; v_call: TRBV19; cdr3_nt: TGTGCCAGTAGTACCTCGGACAGGGGCAATCATTATGGCTACACCTTC; cdr3_aa: CASSTSDRGNHYGYTF
j_call: TRBJ1-1; d_call: TRBD1; v_call: TRBV6-1; cdr3_nt: TGTGCCAGCAGTGAGGACAGGGGAGACACTGAAGCTTTCTTT; cdr3_aa: CASSEDRGDTEAFF
j_call: TRBJ1-2; d_call: TRBD1; v_call: TRBV6-4; cdr3_nt: TGTGCCAGCACGGACAGGGGTCCCTATGGCTACACCTTC; cdr3_aa: CASTDRGPYGYTF
j_call: TRBJ1-3; d_call: -; v_call: TRBV4-1; cdr3_nt: TGCGCCAGCAGAGGGACTCCTGGAAACACCATATATTTT; cdr3_aa: CASRGTPGNTIYF
j_call: TRBJ1-6; d_call: -; v_call: TRBV11-2; cdr3_nt: TGTGCCAGCAGCTTATTTACGGATTCACCCCTCCACTTT; cdr3_aa: CASSLFTDSPLHF
j_call: TRBJ2-5; d_call: TRBD2; v_call: TRBV5-4; cdr3_nt: TGTGCCAGCAGCCCTGGGACTAGCCAAGAGACCCAGTACTTC; cdr3_aa: CASSPGTSQETQYF
j_call: TRBJ1-1; d_call: -; v_call: TRBV6-1; cdr3_nt: TGTGCCAGCAGAACAGGGTTGAACACTGAAGCTTTCTTT; cdr3_aa: CASRTGLNTEAFF
j_call: TRBJ1-5; d_call: TRBD1; v_call: TRBV5-6; cdr3_nt: TGTGCCAGCAGCTCCTCGCGGACAGGTGGACAGCCCCAGCATTTT; cdr3_aa: CASSSSRTGGQPQHF
j_call: TRBJ2-7; d_call: -; v_call: TRBV30; cdr3_nt: TGTGCCTGGAGTAGAGGCTACTACGAGCAGTACTTC; cdr3_aa: CAWSRGYYEQYF
j_call: TRBJ2-7; d_call: TRBD1; v_call: TRBV7-2; cdr3_nt: TGTGCCAGCCGGGACAGGGGAATTCGGGCCGAGCAGTACTTC; cdr3_aa: CASRDRGIRAEQYF